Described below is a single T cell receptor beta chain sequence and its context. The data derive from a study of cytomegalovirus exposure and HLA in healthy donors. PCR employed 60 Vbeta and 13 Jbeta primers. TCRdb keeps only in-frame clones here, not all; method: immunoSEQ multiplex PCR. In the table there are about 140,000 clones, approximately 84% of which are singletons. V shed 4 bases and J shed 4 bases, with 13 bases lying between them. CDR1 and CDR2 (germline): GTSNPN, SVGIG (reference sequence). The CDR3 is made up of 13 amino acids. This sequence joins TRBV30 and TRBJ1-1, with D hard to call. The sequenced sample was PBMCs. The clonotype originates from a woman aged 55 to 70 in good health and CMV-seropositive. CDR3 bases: TGTGCCTGGATCGCCGGGTTGGGCACTGAAGCTTTCTTT. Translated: CAWIAGLGTEAFF.